Sequencing of this TCR beta chain was carried out in a study of T cell responses to AZD1222 COVID-19 vaccine (dated by TCRdb to the early 2020s). In terms of the full investigation: AZD1222 recipients with second doses at about 4 weeks or about 12 weeks were pooled, because spike-specific TCR depth and breadth did not differ between schedules. TCR sequencing covered roughly 230 trial participants: 207 given two doses of AZD1222 and 26 given two doses of MenACWY control vaccine. Trial participants were enrolled by age into subgroups of 18-55, 56-69 and 70-plus years, and around 150, 29 and 61 TCR-sequenced participants, respectively, were included in these subgroups. The investigation overall reported the following: The vaccine-associated CD4 TCRs covered the entire spike protein, and the dominant responses fell in regions 160-218 and 743-854. Participants were mostly white British, with more females than males. The authors suggested clonal diversity may have been underestimated. Conclusions about previously exposed vaccinees are limited, since just 6 or 7 AZD1222 recipients were seropositive for SARS-CoV-2 at baseline. Epitopes outside the regions mutated in the B.1.351 and B.1.1.7 variants were reportedly recognized by nearly half of the unique spike-specific TCRs. Because no day 14 peak-response samples were available, repertoires were characterized only after the peak T cell response. In the small 56-69-year group, the increase in depth fell short of significance, most likely because of low power. Spike-specific TCR breadth and depth rose significantly after two AZD1222 doses compared with day 0 and with MenACWY recipients.

Sample time point, as interpreted from the label and publication: baseline before first vaccination. Vaccinee samples were obtained from the UK trials COV001 and COV002, which included a single-blind randomized controlled phase 2/3 trial of AZD1222 (ChAdOx1 nCoV-19) in healthy adults. Trial participant PBMC samples were collected at day 0 and day 28 after the second dose for TCRbeta chain sequencing. The CDR3 regions of human TCRbeta chains were analyzed by immunosequencing. On the authors' methods: TCRs in the repertoires were matched against a reference library of SARS-CoV-2-specific TCRs that had been generated with the MIRA antigen-specificity platform. Breadth meant the fraction of unique TCRs that were SARS-CoV-2-associated, whereas depth meant the fraction of total T cells that were SARS-CoV-2-associated. Using the MIRA data, each spike-specific TCR was assigned both to the spike region to which the TCR was reactive and to a CD4 or CD8 class. Log10-transformed breadth and depth values were compared by one-way ANOVA with Sidak's multiple comparisons tests. This is the immuneACCESS table as TCRdb keeps it, with only in-frame sequences that have V and J called. A part of the clones is gone; compared with another copy, unresolved V genes explain less than half, and the rest is unexplained. That table furnishes V, J and clone size, whereas the DNA furnished D and trimming. The sample table shows 150,000 or so clones, and less than 90% are seen once. The leading ten clones occupy around 2.9% of the sample.

From its cysteine to its phenylalanine, the CDR3 spans 15 amino acids. CDR3 DNA is the only sequence kept; it has 45 bases, read in frame from the first base. CDR1 and CDR2 were assigned from the germline V gene as SGHTA and FQGNSA. V has 2 bases trimmed and J has 3 bases trimmed; junction bases matching no gene number 3. Regarding this clone: No antigen is known for it. Base-call qualities are not available, and no considerably larger clone is one nucleotide away.

The sample consisted of peripheral blood, taken on day 0 of AZD1222 vaccination. The rearranged segments are TRBV7-2 and TRBJ2-1, and TRBD2 matches 8 of the central bases. The sequence was obtained from an adult in good health. The DNA is TGTGCCAGCAGCTTAATGAGCGGGGGCTACAATGAGCAGTTCTTC. It encodes CASSLMSGGYNEQFF.